The T cell receptor beta chain described here comes from a study of blood T cell repertoires in COVID-19. As for the study in general: Material from acute and convalescent COVID-19 was sourced from the United States, Italy and Spain. Nucleic acid was either cDNA or gDNA, and it came from T cells, B-cell-depleted T cells, or PBMCs.

Authors' processing steps: Reference gene primer amplification in the assay estimated nucleated cell counts. Assay used: immunoSEQ multiplex PCR; TCRdb lists only in-frame clones, some missing. Clonal size and the V and J genes are those of that table, whereas D and trimming came from the DNA. The sample records around 94,000 clones, roughly 80% being singletons. Per the germline V gene, CDR1 is MNHEY and CDR2 is SVGAGI. The CDR3 consists of 15 residues. V trimming: 7 bases; J trimming: 9 bases; junction bases outside the gene matches: 13. The specimen sequenced was peripheral blood. The receptor was derived from a man between 45 and 60 years old with acute or convalescent COVID-19. The chain recombines TRBV6-5 with TRBJ2-1; 9 bases map to TRBD1. Here the CDR3 DNA reads TGTGCCAGCACCACAACGCCGACAGGGGGGAGTGAGCAGTTCTTC. Protein sequence: CASTTTPTGGSEQFF.